This T cell receptor (beta chain) stems from a study of response to subunit inactivated influenza vaccine. Study observations and caveats: Researchers suggested that each seasonal influenza vaccination recruits few new T cells.

This CDR3 is 15 amino acids long. The junction had 8 bases not matched to a gene; V was cut back by 5 bases and J by 5 bases. CDR1 and CDR2 from the germline V gene are SSHAT and FNYEAQ (reference sequence). This clonotype has a handful of counts. Its antigen is not identified. TCRdb re-called the RT-PCR reads through MiXCR, storing one row per CDR3 protein. The data contain a few hundred thousand distinct CDR3 sequences, 20% to 25% of them singletons. The clonotype was recovered from a man aged 50 to 75 who received an inactivated influenza vaccine. The material was PBMCs from blood, obtained about 19 months after vaccination. The rearrangement uses TRBV7-7 and TRBJ1-4; the match to TRBD1 covers 7 bases. CDR3 DNA sequence: TGTGCCAGCAGCGCGTCGGGACAGAAGAATGAAAAACTGTTTTTT. Translated: CASSASGQKNEKLFF.